These 17 T cell receptor beta chains originate from one sample sequenced in a study of T cells in Graves' hyperthyroidism and ophthalmopathy. The investigators amplified TCR beta CDR3 regions from RNA transcripts. The primer set for the first-round RT-PCR of the TCR CDR3 was HTBI. TCRdb analysed the multiplex PCR reads with MiXCR anew, one entry per CDR3 protein. The table shows about 92,000 distinct CDR3 sequences, with around 50% occurring only once. Sequencing was performed on blood. Receptor source: a woman aged 40 to 50 with Graves' hyperthyroidism.

This clonotype was seen at least ten times. The rearrangement uses TRBV5-8 and TRBJ2-7; 9 nucleotides align to TRBD2. Germline V CDR1 and CDR2: SGHTS, YDEGEE. The CDR3 is 14 residues long. J gave up 6 bases and V 2 bases, and 6 bases lay outside the gene matches. This chain's CDR3 is CASSFSGTSSEQYF. DNA of the CDR3: TGTGCCAGCAGCTTTTCCGGGACTAGCTCCGAGCAGTACTTC.

J is TRBJ1-1 and V is TRBV7-9; 9 nucleotides agree with TRBD1. The J segment lost 0 bases and the V segment lost 4 bases, leaving 6 bases of the junction unmatched. Germline assignment: CDR1 SEHNR and CDR2 FQNEAQ (reference sequence). The CDR3 loop spans 16 amino acids. The CDR3 loop reads CASSSGTGRLNTEAFF. The CDR3 DNA reads as TGTGCCAGCAGCTCCGGGACAGGGAGGTTGAACACTGAAGCTTTCTTT.

This clonotype was observed many times. The rearrangement joins TRBV2 to TRBJ1-5; unclear D gene. The CDR3 runs to 12 residues. V was cut by 0 bases and J by 9 bases, with 6 bases left in between. Germline lookup yields CDR1 SNHLY and CDR2 FYNNEI. The CDR3 reads CASSEAVGPQHF. Written as DNA, the CDR3 is TGTGCCAGCAGTGAAGCGGTGGGGCCCCAGCATTTT. Full variable domain (rest looked up from reference TRBV2 and TRBJ1-5): EPEVTQTPSHQVTQMGQEVILRCVPISNHLYFYWYRQILGQKVEFLVSFYNNEISEKSEIFDDQFSVERPDGSNFTLKIRSTKLEDSAMYFCASSEAVGPQHFGDGTRLSIL.

The J gene is TRBJ1-2, the V gene TRBV6-2 or TRBV6-3; tentatively, D is TRBD1 (5 bases). Trimming stripped 5 bases from V and 5 bases from J, with 9 bases between. There are 12 residues in the CDR3. Germline V CDR1 and CDR2: MNHEY, SVGEGT. Here the CDR3 DNA reads TGTGCCAGCAGTGGGGCAGGGTATGGCTACACCTTC. Encoded protein: CASSGAGYGYTF.

This chain joins TRBV9 and TRBJ1-2; TRBD1 agrees at 8 bases. J lost 6 bases, V lost 3 bases, and 4 bases had no gene match. Germline loops: CDR1 SGDLS, CDR2 YYNGEE. CDR3 length: 13 amino acids. CDR3 protein: CASSETGVDGYTF. CDR3 DNA sequence: TGTGCCAGCAGCGAGACAGGGGTGGATGGCTACACCTTC.

J is TRBJ2-7 and V is TRBV20-1, with 15 positions matching TRBD2. Germline CDR1 and CDR2: DFQATT and SNEGSKA (reference sequence). This CDR3 is 15 amino acids long. V was clipped by 5 bases and J by 4 bases; unmatched bases: 6. The CDR3 nucleotides are TGCAGTGCTCGATCCGGGACTAGCGGGAGGTACGAGCAGTACTTC. It translates to CSARSGTSGRYEQYF.

The chain combines TRBV12-3 or TRBV12-4 with TRBJ2-6; tentative D call: TRBD1 (5 bases). V lost 5 bases, J lost 1 base, and 9 bases lay in between. This CDR3 comprises 15 residues. DNA for the CDR3: TGTGCCAGCAGTAACGGACATTCTGGGGCCAACGTCCTGACTTTC. This encodes CASSNGHSGANVLTF.

Concerning this clonotype: One end of the junction fails to match germline, which may point to a read error. This chain uses TRBV10-3 with TRBJ2-5; the match to TRBD2 covers 12 bases. The CDR3 loop spans 17 amino acids. Per germline, CDR1 ENHRY and CDR2 SYGVKD. CDR3 coding DNA: TGTGCCACCAGTGAGTCGACTAGCGGGAGTTTCCAAGAGACCCAGTACTTC. This gives the protein CATSESTSGSFQETQYF.

This clonotype was detected ten times or more. This rearrangement joins TRBV5-1 to TRBJ1-1; possible D gene TRBD1, 5 bases. Per germline, CDR1 SGHRS and CDR2 YFSETQ. The CDR3 consists of 14 residues. V was cut by 5 bases and J by 1 base, with 12 bases left in between. CDR3 amino acids: CASRSGLGNTEAFF. CDR3 nucleotide sequence: TGCGCCAGCAGGTCAGGGCTCGGGAACACTGAAGCTTTCTTT.

This clonotype was counted many times. V gene TRBV20-1 combines with J gene TRBJ1-2, with 9 positions matching TRBD1. The CDR3 covers 13 residues. Looked up from germline, CDR1 is DFQATT and CDR2 is SNEGSKA (reference sequence). The V and J ends lost 6 bases and 8 bases, in that order; junction bases with no gene match: 10. The CDR3 here is CSAEGQGSRGYTF. DNA for the CDR3: TGCAGTGCCGAGGGACAGGGATCGAGGGGCTACACCTTC.

This clonotype has just a few counts. V gene TRBV29-1 combines with J gene TRBJ2-2; D remains unclear. The CDR3 is 13 residues long. The ends were cut back, 5 bases at V and 1 base at J, with 8 bases in the middle. Germline CDR1 and CDR2: SQVTM and ANQGSEA. The CDR3 reads CSVKGMNTGELFF. In DNA, the CDR3 is TGCAGCGTTAAGGGAATGAACACCGGGGAGCTGTTTTTT.

J is TRBJ2-6 and V is TRBV7-2; no firm D call. CDR1 and CDR2 (germline): SGHTA, FQGNSA. V dropped 4 bases and J dropped 4 bases, with 11 bases sitting between them. The CDR3 has 15 amino acids. CDR3 in DNA: TGTGCCAGCAGCTATATAGGCGCCGGGGCCAACGTCCTGACTTTC. It specifies CASSYIGAGANVLTF.

This clonotype was found a few times. One end of the junction is discordant with germline, which a read error may explain. V is TRBV5-1 and J is TRBJ2-3; 7 positions match TRBD1. The CDR3 runs to 17 residues. The V gene's germline CDR1 is SGHRS and CDR2 YFSETQ. The CDR3 DNA reads TGTGCCAGCAGTTTATCCCCGACAGGGCCTAGCACAGATACGCAGTATTTT. Its protein is CASSLSPTGPSTDTQYF.

V is TRBV7-9 and J is TRBJ1-4; 7 bases fit TRBD1. CDR1 and CDR2 (germline): SEHNR, FQNEAQ (reference sequence). V shed 5 bases and J 8 bases; nucleotides not matched to a gene: 8. The CDR3 covers 14 residues. CDR3 protein: CASSRQGAEEKLFF. DNA for the CDR3: TGTGCCAGCAGCCGACAGGGCGCAGAAGAAAAACTGTTTTTT.

The chain carries TRBV24-1 and TRBJ1-2; no clear D. The CDR3 is 17 amino acids. CDR1 is KGHDR and CDR2 is SFDVKD in the germline V gene. V gave up 3 bases and J gave up 9 bases, with 25 bases separating them. CDR3 sequence (DNA): TGTGCCACCAGTGATCGCGCCGGAAGGGAACCCCTAGTAAGCTACACCTTC. Translation gives CATSDRAGREPLVSYTF.

The chain combines TRBV20-1 with TRBJ2-7, with 8 nucleotides matching TRBD2. Germline trimming cut 6 bases from V and 2 bases from J; bases unmatched to any gene: 9. The CDR3 spans 14 residues. Germline V CDR1 and CDR2: DFQATT, SNEGSKA (reference sequence). The CDR3 DNA sequence: TGCAGTGCCAGCAGCGGGGGAGGCCCCTACGAGCAGTACTTC. The encoded protein is CSASSGGGPYEQYF.

In its sample, this clonotype was seen a few times. V gene TRBV15 combines with J gene TRBJ2-7, with 11 nucleotides matching TRBD2. Per the germline V gene, CDR1 is LNHNV and CDR2 is YYDKDF (reference sequence). Losses at the gene ends were 5 bases for V and 0 bases for J; bases not matched to a gene: 3. The CDR3 is 15 amino acids. CDR3 loop: CATSSGTSGSYEQYF. Written as DNA, the CDR3 is TGTGCCACCAGCTCAGGGACTAGCGGCTCCTACGAGCAGTACTTC.